This record concerns one T cell receptor (beta chain) sequence. Its antigen is as yet unknown. Germline-derived CDR1 and CDR2 are SGHDT and YYEEEE. The CDR3 loop spans 16 amino acids. Trimming stripped 0 bases from V and 4 bases from J, with 14 bases between. This sample was taken from a study of OX40 agonist ivuxolimab in advanced cancers. Study summary: It was ivuxolimab, an agonistic anti-OX40 (CD134) antibody, that patients were treated with. Study-level results: More expanded clones were found, on average, in CD8+ than in CD4+ T cells.

TCRdb's copy holds only in-frame clones and misses some; the assay was immunoSEQ multiplex PCR. The sample shows 25,000 to 35,000 clones, about 88% of them seen only once. This sequence was found in an adult with an advanced solid tumor such as melanoma, head and neck, liver or kidney cancer. Sequenced here: CD4+ or CD8+ T cells sorted from blood, sampled in a trial of the OX40 agonist ivuxolimab. The chain couples TRBV5-6 to TRBJ2-1, with D possibly matching TRBD2 (5 bases). The CDR3 DNA is TGTGCCAGCAGCTTGGCGGCAGGAGGCCTTTACAATGAGCAGTTCTTC. Residues: CASSLAAGGLYNEQFF.